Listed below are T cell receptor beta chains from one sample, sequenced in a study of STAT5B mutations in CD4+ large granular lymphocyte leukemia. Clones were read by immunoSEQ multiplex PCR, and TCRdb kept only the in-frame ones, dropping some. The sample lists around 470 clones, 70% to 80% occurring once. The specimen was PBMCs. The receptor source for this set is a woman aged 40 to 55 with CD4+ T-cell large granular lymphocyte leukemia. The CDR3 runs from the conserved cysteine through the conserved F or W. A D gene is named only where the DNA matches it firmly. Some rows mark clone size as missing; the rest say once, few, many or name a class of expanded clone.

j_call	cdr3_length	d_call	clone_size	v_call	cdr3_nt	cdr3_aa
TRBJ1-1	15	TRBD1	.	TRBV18	TGTGCCAGCTCAGTAGGGGGCGGCAGGAACACTGAAGCTTTCTTT	CASSVGGGRNTEAFF
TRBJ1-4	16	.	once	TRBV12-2	TGTGCAAGTCGCTTAAGGCCCACAGGGGTTAATGAAAAACTGTTTTTT	CASRLRPTGVNEKLFF
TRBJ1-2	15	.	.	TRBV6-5	TGTGCCAGCAGTCTACAAACAGGGACTAACTATGGCTACACCTTC	CASSLQTGTNYGYTF
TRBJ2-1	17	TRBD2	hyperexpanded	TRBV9	TGTGCCAGCAGCCCCCAGGGAGCGGGGGGGCCCGCTGGTGAGCAGTTCTTC	CASSPQGAGGPAGEQFF
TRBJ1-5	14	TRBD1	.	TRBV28	TGTGCCAGCAGTTTACCGGACAGGTATCAGCCCCAGCATTTT	CASSLPDRYQPQHF
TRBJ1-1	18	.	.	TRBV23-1	TGCGCCAGCAGTCCGTCAGTTGTTGTAGGTAAGGAGTGGTCTGAAGCTTTCTTT	CASSPSVVVGKEWSEAFF
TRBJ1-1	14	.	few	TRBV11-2	TGTGCCAGCAGCTTACTAGCTAGCGGCACTGAAGCTTTCTTT	CASSLLASGTEAFF
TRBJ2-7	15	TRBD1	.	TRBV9	TGTGCCAGCAGTGCCGGGACAGACATCTCCTACGAGCAGTACTTC	CASSAGTDISYEQYF
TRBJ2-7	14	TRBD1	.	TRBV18	TGTGCCAGCTCACCGGGCAGGGGGTCCTACGAGCAGTACTTC	CASSPGRGSYEQYF
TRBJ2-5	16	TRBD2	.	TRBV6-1	TGTGCCAGCAGTGAAGTGGGGGGGACCCCCCAAGAGACCCAGTACTTC	CASSEVGGTPQETQYF
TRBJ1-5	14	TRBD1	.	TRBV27	TGTGCCAGCAGCCACAGGGGGCTCAATCAGCCCCAGCATTTT	CASSHRGLNQPQHF
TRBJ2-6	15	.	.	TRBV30	TGTGCCTGGAGTGGGCTCACCTCTGGGGCCAACGTCCTGACTTTC	CAWSGLTSGANVLTF
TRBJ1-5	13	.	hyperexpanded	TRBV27	TGTGCCAGCAGTTTATGGTCTAATCAGCCCCAGCATTTT	CASSLWSNQPQHF
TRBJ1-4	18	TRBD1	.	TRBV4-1	TGCGCCAGCAGCCAAGACTGGGGAACAGGGGGCACGGGGGAAAAACTGTTTTTT	CASSQDWGTGGTGEKLFF
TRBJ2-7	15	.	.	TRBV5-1	TGCGCCAGCAGCTCATACAGGGTGAGCTACTACGAGCAGTACTTC	CASSSYRVSYYEQYF
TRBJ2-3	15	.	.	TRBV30	TGTGCCTGGAGTGTGGGACTTGACGGCACAGATACGCAGTATTTT	CAWSVGLDGTDTQYF
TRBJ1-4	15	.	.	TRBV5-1	TGCGCCAGCAGCTTGGATTATACGGATCGGGAAAAACTGTTTTTT	CASSLDYTDREKLFF
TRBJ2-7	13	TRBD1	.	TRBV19	TGTGCCAGTAGCCCATCACAGGGGTACGAGCAGTACTTC	CASSPSQGYEQYF
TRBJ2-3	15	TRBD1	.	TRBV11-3	TGTGCCAGCAGCCCGAGACAGGGGGCCACAGATACGCAGTATTTT	CASSPRQGATDTQYF
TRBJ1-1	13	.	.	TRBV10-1	TGCGCCAGCAGGGACGGGTGGAACACTGAAGCTTTCTTT	CASRDGWNTEAFF